The sequence of this T cell receptor (beta chain) was determined in a study of blood T cells in healthy people across ages. Looking at the study overall: Every two T cells gave about one barcoded beta molecule via template switching.

A second PCR of about 7 to 11 cycles used a sample-barcoded 5' primer and a J-beta primer mix. Each cDNA molecule, via a template-switch adaptor with 12 random nucleotides, was tagged. No fewer than 2.5 million CDR3-containing paired-end reads came from each sample. TCRdb called the 5' RACE reads again in MiXCR, with one record for every CDR3 protein. The sample includes roughly 2 million distinct CDR3 sequences, 49% of them seen just once. V was trimmed by 2 bases and J by 2 bases, leaving 10 bases between them. Germline CDR1 is SGHVS and CDR2 is FNYEAQ. The CDR3 totals 15 residues. J is TRBJ2-1 and V is TRBV7-6; no reliable D call. The receptor was derived from a woman between 40 and 50 years old in good health. The sample taken for sequencing was blood. The CDR3 region is CASSLSQNPYNEQFF. Here the CDR3 DNA reads TGTGCCAGCAGCTTAAGCCAGAACCCCTACAATGAGCAGTTCTTC.